This T cell receptor beta chain was observed in a study of shared clonotypes between healthy human individuals. General study results and limits: A handful of donors held approximately 5% of naive CD4 clonotypes in common. Naive subsets generally had larger estimated richness than memory subsets. A reduction in generation probabilities was seen for non-shared clonotypes relative to those shared by all four donors. Clonotype sharing among donors was expected to depend on sequencing depth.

Notes on this clone: Its antigen is currently unknown.

Repertoires were generated with immunoSEQ multiplex PCR, while TCRdb's copy carries only in-frame clones and drops some. In the table there are roughly 1,500,000 clones, under 99% of which are singletons. This TCR was sampled from a man under 40 in good health. Sequenced input: naive CD4+ T cells sorted from blood. Subset of the sample: CD45RA+ positively selected.

CDR3 nucleotide sequence: TGTGCCAGCAGCCAAGATTTCCGGAACACCGGGGAGCTGTTTTTT. Protein: CASSQDFRNTGELFF. V is TRBV4-2 and J is TRBJ2-2; D is uncertain. CDR1 is LGHNA, CDR2 YNFKEQ, per germline. This CDR3 is built from 15 residues. V was pared by 0 bases and J by 1 base, with 6 bases between.